The subject of this entry is one TCR beta chain. CDR1 and CDR2 (germline): KGHSH, LQKENI. The ends lost 3 bases at V and 5 bases at J; junction bases unmatched: 4. There are 15 residues in the CDR3. The sample originates from a study of radiotherapy plus CTLA-4 blockade in lung cancer. Study information: Of all patients, over 15% responded objectively and approximately 31% showed disease control.

Profiling relied on immunoSEQ multiplex PCR, and the TCRdb table lists in-frame clones only, not all of them. The sample has roughly 62,000 clones, around 76% seen once. The sequence came from a human donor with non-small cell lung cancer who had a complete response to radiotherapy plus ipilimumab. Sequenced here: peripheral blood, sampled from a patient treated with radiotherapy plus ipilimumab. The chain carries TRBV18 and TRBJ2-2; 9 bases map to TRBD2. CDR3 protein: CASSPSGRGTGELFF. The CDR3 region has the DNA TGTGCCAGCTCACCTAGCGGGAGAGGTACCGGGGAGCTGTTTTTT.